The sequence of this TCR beta chain was determined in a study of cytomegalovirus exposure and HLA in healthy donors. Looking at the study overall: Early released data comprised some 91 million unique TCRs from HLA-typed donors. Study-wide results and limits: According to the study, 150 to 200 TCR beta chains were cytomegalovirus-associated.

With 60 Vbeta and 13 Jbeta primers, the PCR was carried out. Libraries were prepared by immunoSEQ multiplex PCR; TCRdb keeps only in-frame clonotypes and omits some of them. This table holds under 200,000 clones, 80% to 90% found once. For this clone: Its target is not known.

The V gene's germline CDR1 is SGHAT and CDR2 FQNNGV. Trimming took 5 bases from V and 5 from J, leaving 18 bases between them. The CDR3 has 15 amino acids. The chain recombines TRBV11-2 with TRBJ2-5; no definite D call. Sequenced input: PBMCs. The sequence came from a woman between 18 and 29 years old in good health and CMV-seronegative. The CDR3 sequence: CASSPPGAVGETQYF. The CDR3 nucleotides read TGTGCCAGCAGCCCACCCGGAGCCGTTGGGGAGACCCAGTACTTC.